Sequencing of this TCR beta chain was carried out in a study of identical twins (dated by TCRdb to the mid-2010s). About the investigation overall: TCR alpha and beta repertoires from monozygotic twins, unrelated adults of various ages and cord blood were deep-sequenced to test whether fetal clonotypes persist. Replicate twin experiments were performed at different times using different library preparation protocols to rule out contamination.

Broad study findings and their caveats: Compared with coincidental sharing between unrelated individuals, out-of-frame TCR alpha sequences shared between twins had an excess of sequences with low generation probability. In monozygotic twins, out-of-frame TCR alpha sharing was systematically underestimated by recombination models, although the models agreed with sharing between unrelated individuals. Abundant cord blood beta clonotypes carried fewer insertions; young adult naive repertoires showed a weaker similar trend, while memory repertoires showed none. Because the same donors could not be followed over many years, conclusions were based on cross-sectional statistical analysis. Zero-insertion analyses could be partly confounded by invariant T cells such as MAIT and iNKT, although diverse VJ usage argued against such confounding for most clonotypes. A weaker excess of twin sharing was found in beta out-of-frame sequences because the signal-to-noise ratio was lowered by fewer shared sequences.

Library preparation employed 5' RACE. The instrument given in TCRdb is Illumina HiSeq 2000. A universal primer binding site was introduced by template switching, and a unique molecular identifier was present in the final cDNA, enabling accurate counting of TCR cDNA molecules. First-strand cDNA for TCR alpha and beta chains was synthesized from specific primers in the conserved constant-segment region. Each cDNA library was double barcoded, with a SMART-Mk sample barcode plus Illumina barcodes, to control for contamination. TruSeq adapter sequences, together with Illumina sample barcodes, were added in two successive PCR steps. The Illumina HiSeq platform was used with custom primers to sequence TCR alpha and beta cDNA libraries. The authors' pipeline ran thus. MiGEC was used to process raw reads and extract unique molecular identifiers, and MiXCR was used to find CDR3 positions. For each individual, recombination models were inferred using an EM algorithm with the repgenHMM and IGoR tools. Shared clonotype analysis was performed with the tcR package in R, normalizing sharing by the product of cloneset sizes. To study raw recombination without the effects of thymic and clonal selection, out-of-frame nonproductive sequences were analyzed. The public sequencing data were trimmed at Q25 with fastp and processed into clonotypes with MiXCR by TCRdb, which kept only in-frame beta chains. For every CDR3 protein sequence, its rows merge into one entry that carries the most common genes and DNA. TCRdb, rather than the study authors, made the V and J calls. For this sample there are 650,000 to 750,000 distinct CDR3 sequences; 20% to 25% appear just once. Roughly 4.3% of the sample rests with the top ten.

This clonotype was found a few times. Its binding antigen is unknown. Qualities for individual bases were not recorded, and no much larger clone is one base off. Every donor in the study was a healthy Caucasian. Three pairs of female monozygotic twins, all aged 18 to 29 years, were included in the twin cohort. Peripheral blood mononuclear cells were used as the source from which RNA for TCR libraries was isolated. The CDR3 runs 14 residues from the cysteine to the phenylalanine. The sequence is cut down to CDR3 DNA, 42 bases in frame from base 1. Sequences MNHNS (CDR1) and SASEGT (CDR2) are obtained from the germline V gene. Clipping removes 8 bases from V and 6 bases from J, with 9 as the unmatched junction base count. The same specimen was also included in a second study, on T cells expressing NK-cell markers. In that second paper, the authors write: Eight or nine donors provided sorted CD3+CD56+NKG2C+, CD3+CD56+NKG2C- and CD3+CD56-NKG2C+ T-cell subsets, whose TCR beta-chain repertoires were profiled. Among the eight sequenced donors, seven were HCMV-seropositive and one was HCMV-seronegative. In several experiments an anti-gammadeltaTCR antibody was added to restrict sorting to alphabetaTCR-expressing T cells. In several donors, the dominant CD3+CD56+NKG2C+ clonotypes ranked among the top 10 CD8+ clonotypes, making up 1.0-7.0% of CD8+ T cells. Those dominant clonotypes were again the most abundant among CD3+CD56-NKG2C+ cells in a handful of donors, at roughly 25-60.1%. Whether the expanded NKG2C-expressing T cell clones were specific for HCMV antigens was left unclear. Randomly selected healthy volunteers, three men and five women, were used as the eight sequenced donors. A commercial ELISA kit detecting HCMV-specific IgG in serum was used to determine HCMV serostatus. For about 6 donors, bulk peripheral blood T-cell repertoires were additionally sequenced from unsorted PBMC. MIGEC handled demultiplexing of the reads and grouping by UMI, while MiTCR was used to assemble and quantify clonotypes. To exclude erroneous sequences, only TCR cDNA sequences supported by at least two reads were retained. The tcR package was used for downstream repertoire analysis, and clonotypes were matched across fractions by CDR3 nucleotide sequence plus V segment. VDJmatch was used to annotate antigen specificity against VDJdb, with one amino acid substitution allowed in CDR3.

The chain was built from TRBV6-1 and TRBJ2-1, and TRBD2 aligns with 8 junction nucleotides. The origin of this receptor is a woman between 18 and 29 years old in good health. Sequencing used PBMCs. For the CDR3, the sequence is CASGFGGARNEQFF. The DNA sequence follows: TGTGCCAGCGGGTTCGGGGGGGCCCGCAATGAGCAGTTCTTC.